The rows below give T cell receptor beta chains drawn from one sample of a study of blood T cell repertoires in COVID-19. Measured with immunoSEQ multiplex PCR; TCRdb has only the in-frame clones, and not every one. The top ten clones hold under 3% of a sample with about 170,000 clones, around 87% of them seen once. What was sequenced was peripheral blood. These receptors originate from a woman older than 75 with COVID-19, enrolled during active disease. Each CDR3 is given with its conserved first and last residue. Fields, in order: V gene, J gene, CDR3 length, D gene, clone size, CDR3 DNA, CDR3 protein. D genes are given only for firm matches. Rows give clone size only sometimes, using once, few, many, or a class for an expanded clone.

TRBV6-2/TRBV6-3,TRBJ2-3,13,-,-,TGTGCCAGCAGCCACCGAGTTACAGATACGCAGTATTTT,CASSHRVTDTQYF
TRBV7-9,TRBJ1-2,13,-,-,TGTGCCAGCAGCTTGGCAGGCGTCGCTGGCTACACCTTC,CASSLAGVAGYTF
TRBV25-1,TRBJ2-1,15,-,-,TGTGCCAGCACACCGGGACAAATACTAAACAATGAGCAGTTCTTC,CASTPGQILNNEQFF
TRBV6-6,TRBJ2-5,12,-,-,TGTGCCAGCAGTTTCGGTCAAGAGACCCAGTACTTC,CASSFGQETQYF
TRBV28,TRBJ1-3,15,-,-,TGTGCCAGCAGTTCGGGACAAGTTCGCGGAAACACCATATATTTT,CASSSGQVRGNTIYF
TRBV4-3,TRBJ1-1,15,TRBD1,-,TGCGCCAGCAGTCTATTGGACAGGCCGGACACTGAAGCTTTCTTT,CASSLLDRPDTEAFF
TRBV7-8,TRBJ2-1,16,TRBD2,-,TGTGCCAGCAGCTTAGGTAGCGGGAGGTTCTACAATGAGCAGTTCTTC,CASSLGSGRFYNEQFF
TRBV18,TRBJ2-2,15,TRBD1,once,TGTGCCAGCTCAAGGGACAGTTTCGGGTTCGGGGAGCTGTTTTTT,CASSRDSFGFGELFF
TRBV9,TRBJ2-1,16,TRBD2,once,TGTGCCAGCAGCGTTGCCGGGACTAGCGGGAGGGGTGAGCAGTTCTTC,CASSVAGTSGRGEQFF
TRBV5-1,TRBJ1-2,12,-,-,TGCGCCAGCAGCTTGACGGACTATGGCTACACCTTC,CASSLTDYGYTF
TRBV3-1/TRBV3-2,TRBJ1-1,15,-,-,TGTGCCAGCAGTCCCACGACCCCTGAGGGAACTGAAGCTTTCTTT,CASSPTTPEGTEAFF
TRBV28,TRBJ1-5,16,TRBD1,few,TGTGCCAGCACCCGGGCAGGGGGCGGGTTCGATCAGCCCCAGCATTTT,CASTRAGGGFDQPQHF
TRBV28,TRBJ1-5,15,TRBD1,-,TGTGCCAGCAGCGGGACAGGGGGGAGTTGGCAGCCCCAGCATTTT,CASSGTGGSWQPQHF
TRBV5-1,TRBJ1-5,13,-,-,TGCGCCAGCTCCGAGAGAAGCAATCAGCCCCAGCATTTT,CASSERSNQPQHF
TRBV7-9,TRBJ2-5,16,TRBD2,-,TGTGCCAGCAGCTTAGTGGGGGGAGGGCCTGAAGAGACCCAGTACTTC,CASSLVGGGPEETQYF
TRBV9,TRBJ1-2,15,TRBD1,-,TGTGCCAGCAGCGCGACAGGGTTGGGGGGTTATGGCTACACCTTC,CASSATGLGGYGYTF
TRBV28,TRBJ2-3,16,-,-,TGTGCCAGCAGTGGACAGCTCTACCGGGCCACAGATACGCAGTATTTT,CASSGQLYRATDTQYF
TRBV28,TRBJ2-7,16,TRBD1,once,TGTGCCAGCAGTTTATGGGACAGGGCGACCTACTACGAGCAGTACTTC,CASSLWDRATYYEQYF
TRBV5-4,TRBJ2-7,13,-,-,TGTGCCAGCAGCTTGGCGGGAGTCAACGAGCAGTACTTC,CASSLAGVNEQYF
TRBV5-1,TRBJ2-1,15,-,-,TGCGCCAGCAGCTTGGGCGGGTTGAGCTACAATGAGCAGTTCTTC,CASSLGGLSYNEQFF
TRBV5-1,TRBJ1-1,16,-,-,TGCGCCAGCAGCTCCTCGGGGGGTGGCGGGGACACTGAAGCTTTCTTT,CASSSSGGGGDTEAFF
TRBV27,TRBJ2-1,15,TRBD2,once,TGTGCCAGCAGTTTCTCTAGCGGGAGGGTATCAGCGCAGTTCTTC,CASSFSSGRVSAQFF
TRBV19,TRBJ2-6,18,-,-,TGTGCCAGTAGTCCCCCGGGGACACCCACCTCTGGGGCCAACGTCCTGACTTTC,CASSPPGTPTSGANVLTF
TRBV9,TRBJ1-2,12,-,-,TGTGCCAGCAGCGTCGGGGTACGAGGCTACACCTTC,CASSVGVRGYTF
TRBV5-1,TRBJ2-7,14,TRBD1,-,TGCGCCAGCAGCTTTGGGACAGGGGGCTACGAGCAGTACTTC,CASSFGTGGYEQYF
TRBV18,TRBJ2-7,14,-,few,TGTGCCAGCTCACCCAGGCTATCCGACTACGAGCAGTACTTC,CASSPRLSDYEQYF
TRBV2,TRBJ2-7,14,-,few,TGTGCCAGCAGTGAAATCGGGGGTCCCTACGAGCAGTACTTC,CASSEIGGPYEQYF
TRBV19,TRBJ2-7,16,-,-,TGTGCCAGTAGTTTTTCCCATCAGGGTAATTTCGGCGAGCAGTACTTC,CASSFSHQGNFGEQYF
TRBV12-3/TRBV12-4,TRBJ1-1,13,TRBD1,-,TGTGCCAGCAGTGTTACAGGGGGCACTGAAGCTTTCTTT,CASSVTGGTEAFF